This T cell receptor (beta chain) was sequenced during a study of blood T cell repertoires in COVID-19. Germline CDR1 reads SGHTA; CDR2 reads FQGTGA. With 1 base clipped from V and 2 bases from J, the junction kept 3 bases outside the gene matches. The CDR3 covers 15 residues. Data came from immunoSEQ multiplex PCR; TCRdb stores just in-frame clones and leaves some out. The sample lists roughly 140,000 clones; 80% to 90% were seen once. This TCR was recovered from a middle-aged man who had recovered from COVID-19. Sequenced input: PBMCs or T cells enriched from blood (not recorded which). The rearrangement links TRBV7-3 to TRBJ2-3; TRBD1 matches 7 bases. The CDR3 DNA follows: TGTGCCAGCAGCTTAAAGACAGGGCCCACAGATACGCAGTATTTT. This translates into CASSLKTGPTDTQYF.